Each of the 29 T cell receptor beta chains below was sequenced from the same sample in a study of blood T cell repertoires in COVID-19. Only in-frame clones appear in the TCRdb table, and some are missing; sequencing was by immunoSEQ multiplex PCR. Of roughly 69,000 clones in the sample, roughly 84% were seen once. Sequences were obtained from peripheral blood. The source of these receptors is a man aged 50 to 60 with active COVID-19.

This chain links TRBV18 with TRBJ2-1; TRBD1 matches at 8 bases. Unmatched junction bases numbered 7, after V lost 6 bases and J lost 0 bases. The CDR3 extends over 16 amino acids. Germline V gene data show CDR1 as KGHSH and CDR2 as LQKENI. CDR3 sequence (DNA): TGTGCCAGCTCCTACAGGGGGATTCTCTCCTACAATGAGCAGTTCTTC. Its translation: CASSYRGILSYNEQFF.

This chain connects TRBV4-3 to TRBJ2-3; D call uncertain. The V and J ends lost 1 base and 6 bases respectively, with 8 bases between them. The CDR3 length is 13 residues. The germline gives CDR1 LGHNA, CDR2 YSLEER. The CDR3 loop is CASSQVAVDTQYF. The CDR3 DNA is TGCGCCAGCAGCCAAGTTGCGGTGGATACGCAGTATTTT.

The gene calls are TRBV7-2 and TRBJ1-2; TRBD1 matches at 9 bases. The ends lost 5 bases at V and 6 bases at J; junction bases unmatched: 7. Germline V gives CDR1 SGHTA, CDR2 FQGNSA. The CDR3 has 14 residues. The CDR3 nucleotides read TGTGCCAGCAGCCTAACGACAGGGGGACATGGCTACACCTTC. Its protein is CASSLTTGGHGYTF. The full variable domain, in which reference TRBV7-2 and TRBJ1-2 provide the parts outside the CDR3, is GAGVSQSPSNKVTEKGKDVELRCDPISGHTALYWYRQSLGQGLEFLIYFQGNSAPDKSGLPSDRFSAERTGGSVSTLTIQRTQQEDSAVYLCASSLTTGGHGYTFGSGTRLTVV.

The chain joins TRBV11-2 to TRBJ1-6, with TRBD1 as a possible D gene (5 bases). Trimming cost V 6 bases and J 4 bases, with 10 bases left between them. Germline V gene lookup returns CDR1 SGHAT and CDR2 FQNNGV. This CDR3 spans 14 amino acids. CDR3 nucleotides: TGTGCCAGCAGAGGGGAGGGTTATAATTCACCCCTCCACTTT. It specifies CASRGEGYNSPLHF.

The chain uses TRBV7-2 and TRBJ2-3; TRBD2 matches 10 bases. CDR1 is SGHTA and CDR2 is FQGNSA in the germline V gene. The CDR3 sequence is 15 residues long. J gave up 3 bases and V 7 bases, and 7 bases lay outside the gene matches. The CDR3 reads CASNLLAGRTDTQYF. CDR3 sequence (DNA): TGTGCCAGCAACCTACTAGCGGGAAGGACAGATACGCAGTATTTT.

This rearrangement joins TRBV7-2 to TRBJ1-1; D might be TRBD1 (5 bases). This CDR3 has 15 residues. V was clipped by 1 base and J by 4 bases, with 13 bases between them. Germline assignment: CDR1 SGHTA and CDR2 FQGNSA. CDR3 protein: CASSLGGGHFTEAFF. The CDR3 DNA sequence: TGTGCCAGCAGCTTAGGGGGCGGACATTTCACTGAAGCTTTCTTT.

The rearrangement joins TRBV7-9 to TRBJ1-2, with D tentatively TRBD1 (6 bases). Trimming removed 5 bases from V and 2 bases from J, with 12 bases in between. Germline CDR1 is SEHNR and CDR2 is FQNEAQ (reference sequence). This CDR3 region has 14 residues. CDR3 bases: TGTGCCAGCAGCCCAGCCGGACAGAACTATGGCTACACCTTC. This gives the protein CASSPAGQNYGYTF.

The table lists this clone with a few counts. V is TRBV6-5 and J is TRBJ2-7, with 7 positions matching TRBD1. The CDR3 sequence is 15 residues long. CDR1 is MNHEY and CDR2 is SVGAGI in the germline V gene. With 0 bases clipped from V and 4 bases from J, the junction kept 6 bases outside the gene matches. For the CDR3, the DNA is TGTGCCAGCAGTTACTCGGCAGGGGGTGGGTACGAGCAGTACTTC. Protein: CASSYSAGGGYEQYF.

The chain carries TRBV19 and TRBJ1-2; the match to TRBD1 covers 7 bases. This CDR3 region has 11 residues. The germline gives CDR1 LNHDA, CDR2 SQIVND (reference sequence). V lost 11 bases and J lost 8; bases outside the gene matches: 8. In nucleotides, the CDR3 is TGTGCCGTACAGGGGCAAGACGGCTACACCTTC. As protein: CAVQGQDGYTF.

This chain joins TRBV4-3 and TRBJ1-1, with D possibly being TRBD1 (6 bases). Trimming took off 0 bases at V and 5 bases at J, with 13 bases between the two ends. CDR1 LGHNA and CDR2 YSLEER come from the germline V gene. The CDR3 is 15 amino acids. CDR3 bases: TGCGCCAGCAGCCAAGAATGGGGGCGAAGGACTGAAGCTTTCTTT. Translated, it gives CASSQEWGRRTEAFF.

The chain employs TRBV4-1 and TRBJ2-3, with a tentative D call TRBD2 (7 bases). Germline CDR1 and CDR2: MGHRA and YSYEKL. The CDR3 consists of 14 residues. V dropped 6 bases and J dropped 0 bases, with 10 bases sitting between them. CDR3 in amino acids: CASSRGASTDTQYF. In nucleotides, the CDR3 is TGCGCCAGCAGTCGGGGGGCCAGCACAGATACGCAGTATTTT.

This clone showed up just once. This chain links TRBV30 with TRBJ1-6, with D unclear. The CDR3 has 17 amino acids. The germline V and J ends were trimmed by 3 bases and 7 bases, with 22 bases remaining between them. Germline CDR1 GTSNPN, CDR2 SVGIG (reference sequence). The CDR3 DNA is TGTGCCTGGAGAACCTCAGGACCGGGCAGACTAAATTCACCCCTCCACTTT. This codes for CAWRTSGPGRLNSPLHF.

The CDR3 region is CASSSPGSADTDTQYF. The CDR3 region has the DNA TGTGCCAGCAGCTCCCCGGGGTCGGCCGACACAGATACGCAGTATTTT. J is TRBJ2-3 and V is TRBV13; tentative D call: TRBD2 (5 bases). The CDR3 loop spans 16 amino acids. V was cut by 4 bases and J by 2 bases, with 16 bases left in between. Germline loops: CDR1 PRHDT, CDR2 FYEKMQ (reference sequence).

The V gene is TRBV5-6, the J gene TRBJ2-3; 7 bases match TRBD2. With V trimmed by 2 bases and J by 1 base, 7 bases remained unmatched. This CDR3 is built from 16 residues. Germline CDR1 and CDR2: SGHDT and YYEEEE. This CDR3 is CASSLARRGGTDTQYF. CDR3 sequence (DNA): TGTGCCAGCAGCTTAGCCCGTCGGGGGGGCACAGATACGCAGTATTTT. The variable domain in full, completed from reference TRBV5-6 and TRBJ2-3, reads DAGVTQSPTHLIKTRGQQVTLRCSPKSGHDTVSWYQQALGQGPQFIFQYYEEEERQRGNFPDRFSGHQFPNYSSELNVNALLLGDSALYLCASSLARRGGTDTQYFGPGTRLTVL.

The chain links TRBV5-1 to TRBJ1-6; 7 bases are a match to TRBD1. CDR1 SGHRS and CDR2 YFSETQ come from the germline V gene. With 0 bases clipped from V and 7 bases from J, the junction kept 1 base outside the gene matches. CDR3 length: 14 residues. The CDR3 spells CASSLAGGNSPLHF. CDR3 bases: TGCGCCAGCAGCTTGGCAGGGGGAAATTCACCCCTCCACTTT.

The gene calls are TRBV3-1 (or the pseudogene TRBV3-2) and TRBJ2-1; 7 bases fit TRBD2. The CDR3 extends over 14 amino acids. Germline V gene data show CDR1 as LGHDT and CDR2 as YNNKEL (reference sequence). V shed 0 bases and J 9 bases; nucleotides not matched to a gene: 5. In nucleotides, the CDR3 is TGTGCCAGCAGCCAAGATTTCAGCGGGACTGAGCAGTTCTTC. Protein: CASSQDFSGTEQFF.

The CDR3 spells CASSFDREGTGELFF. The CDR3 DNA sequence: TGTGCCAGCAGTTTTGACAGGGAAGGGACCGGGGAGCTGTTTTTT. The gene calls are TRBV6-2 or TRBV6-3 and TRBJ2-2; 7 bases map to TRBD1. Losses at the gene ends were 4 bases for V and 5 bases for J; bases not matched to a gene: 7. In germline, CDR1 is MNHEY, CDR2 SVGEGT. The CDR3 runs 15 residues.

The V gene is TRBV3-1 (or the pseudogene TRBV3-2), the J gene TRBJ1-1; a possible D gene is TRBD1 (5 bases). From germline, CDR1 is LGHDT and CDR2 YNNKEL (reference sequence). Trimming removed 0 bases from V and 5 bases from J, with 13 bases in between. The CDR3 sequence is 15 residues long. For the CDR3, the DNA is TGTGCCAGCAGCCAAGATTTTGCAGGGTGGACTGAAGCTTTCTTT. Amino acids: CASSQDFAGWTEAFF.

This clone occurred a few times. The junction and the germline gene differ at one end; a read error may be behind it. The gene calls are TRBV6-5 and TRBJ1-5; weak D call: TRBD1 (5 bases). The CDR3 is 16 residues long. CDR1 and CDR2 (germline): MNHEY, SVGAGI. For the CDR3, the DNA is TGTGCCAGCAGTAACTCGGGGCCCCAGGGCAATCAGCCCCAGCATTTT. This translates into CASSNSGPQGNQPQHF.

The table lists this clone with a count of one. V usage is TRBV19 and J usage is TRBJ2-5, with 13 bases matching TRBD2. The CDR3 sequence is 16 residues long. The V gene's germline CDR1 is LNHDA and CDR2 SQIVND (reference sequence). Trimming at V came to 5 bases and at J to 1 base, leaving 4 bases not matched to a gene. CDR3 bases: TGTGCCAGTAGTGGGGGGACTAGCGGGGCCCAAGAGACCCAGTACTTC. It is translated as CASSGGTSGAQETQYF.

This clone appeared once. J is TRBJ2-5 and V is TRBV7-9; a possible D gene is TRBD2 (5 bases). The CDR3 has 15 amino acids. Germline CDR1 is SEHNR and CDR2 is FQNEAQ (reference sequence). Trimming stripped 2 bases from V and 2 bases from J, with 12 bases between. The CDR3 nucleotides read TGTGCCAGCAGCTTACGAGGGAGAGAGCAAGAGACCCAGTACTTC. Encoded protein: CASSLRGREQETQYF.

This clone showed up just a few times. The CDR3 DNA reads TGTGCCAGCAGCCACGGACGACAGGACCCGTCCTACAATGAGCAGTTCTTC. It encodes CASSHGRQDPSYNEQFF. The rearrangement uses TRBV3-1 (or the pseudogene TRBV3-2) and TRBJ2-1; TRBD1 is a possible D gene (6 bases). This CDR3 region has 17 residues. V lost 3 bases and J lost 1, with 16 bases in between. Germline V lookup: CDR1 LGHDT, CDR2 YNNKEL (reference sequence).

V gene TRBV7-8 combines with J gene TRBJ2-7; maybe TRBD2 (6 bases). The CDR3 sequence is 15 residues long. V dropped 3 bases and J dropped 2 bases, with 14 bases sitting between them. CDR1 is SGHVS, CDR2 FQNEAQ, per germline. Here the CDR3 reads CASSFYGGGTYEQYF. The CDR3 DNA follows: TGTGCCAGCAGCTTTTACGGCGGAGGGACCTACGAGCAGTACTTC.

This clone occurred a few times. The chain couples TRBV7-9 to TRBJ2-7; no clear D. The CDR3 sequence is 17 residues long. Germline values: CDR1 SEHNR, CDR2 FQNEAQ (reference sequence). The V end was cut by 2 bases, the J end by 3 bases, with 20 bases between. The CDR3 DNA reads as TGTGCCAGCAGCTTATACGTCCCCTTCCCGGGTTTCTACGAGCAGTACTTC. Amino acids: CASSLYVPFPGFYEQYF. The full variable domain, its missing parts supplied by reference TRBV7-9 and TRBJ2-7, is DTGVSQNPRHKITKRGQNVTFRCDPISEHNRLYWYRQTLGQGPEFLTYFQNEAQLEKSRLLSDRFSAERPKGSFSTLEIQRTEQGDSAMYLCASSLYVPFPGFYEQYFGPGTRLTVT.

This chain connects TRBV6-5 to TRBJ2-1; 9 bases are shared with TRBD2. Unmatched junction bases numbered 12, after V lost 6 bases and J lost 15 bases. Germline V gene sequence: CDR1 MNHEY, CDR2 SVGAGI. The CDR3 spans 13 residues. CDR3 nucleotides: TGTGCCAGCAGGAAAGAAGCGGGGGGCCCCCCGTTCTTC. It specifies CASRKEAGGPPFF.

The chain is built from TRBV4-1 and TRBJ2-7, with D possibly TRBD1 on 7 matching bases. Trimming took off 4 bases at V and 3 bases at J, with 10 bases between the two ends. Per germline, CDR1 MGHRA and CDR2 YSYEKL. This CDR3 has 13 residues. The CDR3 DNA is TGCGCCAGCAGCCGCGGGACAGTCTACGAGCAGTACTTC. Translation: CASSRGTVYEQYF.

The chain uses TRBV27 and TRBJ2-6, with TRBD2 identical over 7 bases. This CDR3 has 21 residues. With V trimmed by 2 bases and J by 2 bases, 18 bases remained unmatched. Germline-derived CDR1 and CDR2 are MNHEY and SMNVEV (reference sequence). CDR3 coding DNA: TGTGCCAGCAGTTTAAGATGGGGAGTCGGCGGGAGAACTCCTGGGGCCAACGTCCTGACTTTC. This translates into CASSLRWGVGGRTPGANVLTF.

The chain combines TRBV6-5 with TRBJ1-5; D gene uncertain. The ends were cut back, 6 bases at V and 3 bases at J, with 12 bases in the middle. The CDR3 sequence is 14 residues long. Germline V CDR1 and CDR2: MNHEY, SVGAGI. This CDR3 reads CASRLHYDNQPQHF. CDR3 in DNA: TGTGCCAGCAGACTACATTACGACAATCAGCCCCAGCATTTT.

To note about this clone: Germline and junction disagree at one end, which may indicate a read error. The chain recombines TRBV15 with TRBJ1-4, with 8 bases lining up with TRBD1. CDR1 and CDR2 (germline): LNHNV, YYDKDF (reference sequence). This CDR3 has 12 residues. CDR3 region: CATSILGRTGTF. CDR3 DNA sequence: TGTGCCACCAGCATCCTCGGACGGACAGGGACTTTT.